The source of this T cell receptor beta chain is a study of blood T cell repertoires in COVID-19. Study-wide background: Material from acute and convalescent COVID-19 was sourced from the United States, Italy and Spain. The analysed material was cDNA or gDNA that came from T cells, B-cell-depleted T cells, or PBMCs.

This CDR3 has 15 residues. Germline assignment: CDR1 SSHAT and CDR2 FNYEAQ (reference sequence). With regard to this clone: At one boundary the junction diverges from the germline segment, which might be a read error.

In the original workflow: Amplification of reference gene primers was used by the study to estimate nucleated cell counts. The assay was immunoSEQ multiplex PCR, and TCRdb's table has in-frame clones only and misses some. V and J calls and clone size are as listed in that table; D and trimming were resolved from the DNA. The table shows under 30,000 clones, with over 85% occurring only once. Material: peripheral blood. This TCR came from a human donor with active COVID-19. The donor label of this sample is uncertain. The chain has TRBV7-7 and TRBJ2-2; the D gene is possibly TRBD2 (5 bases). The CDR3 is CASTATSIGGGELFF. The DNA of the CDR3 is TGTGCTAGCACCGCGACCTCTATTGGAGGCGGGGAGCTGTTTTTT.